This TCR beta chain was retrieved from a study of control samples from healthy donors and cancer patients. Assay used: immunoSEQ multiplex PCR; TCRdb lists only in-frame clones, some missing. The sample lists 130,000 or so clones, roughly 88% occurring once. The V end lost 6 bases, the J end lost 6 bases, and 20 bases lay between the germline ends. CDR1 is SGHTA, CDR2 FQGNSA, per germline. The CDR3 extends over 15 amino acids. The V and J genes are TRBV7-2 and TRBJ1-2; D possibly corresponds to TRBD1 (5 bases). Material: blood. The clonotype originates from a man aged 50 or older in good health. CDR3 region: CASSTLAQGTNGYTF. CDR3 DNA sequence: TGTGCCAGCAGTACCCTTGCTCAAGGGACTAATGGCTACACCTTC.